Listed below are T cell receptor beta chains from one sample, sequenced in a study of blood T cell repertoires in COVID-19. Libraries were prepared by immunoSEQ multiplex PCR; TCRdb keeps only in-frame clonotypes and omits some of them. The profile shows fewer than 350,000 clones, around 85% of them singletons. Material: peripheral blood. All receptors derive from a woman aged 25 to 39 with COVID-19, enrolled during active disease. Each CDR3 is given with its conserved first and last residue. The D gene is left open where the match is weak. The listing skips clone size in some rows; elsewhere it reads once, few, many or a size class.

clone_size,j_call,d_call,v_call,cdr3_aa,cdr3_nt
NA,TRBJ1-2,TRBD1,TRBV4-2,CASSQDGQGPYGYTF,TGTGCCAGCAGCCAAGATGGACAGGGCCCTTATGGCTACACCTTC
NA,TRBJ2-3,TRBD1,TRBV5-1,CASSRTGVTDTQYF,TGCGCCAGCTCCCGGACAGGGGTTACAGATACGCAGTATTTT
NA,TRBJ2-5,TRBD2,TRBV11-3,CASSQGTSRQETQYF,TGTGCCAGCAGCCAAGGGACTAGCAGACAAGAGACCCAGTACTTC
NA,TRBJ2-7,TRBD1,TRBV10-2,CASSQWDRDTYEQYF,TGCGCCAGCAGCCAGTGGGACAGGGATACCTACGAGCAGTACTTC
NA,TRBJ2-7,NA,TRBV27,CASSLMGDEQYF,TGTGCCAGCAGTTTAATGGGAGACGAGCAGTACTTC
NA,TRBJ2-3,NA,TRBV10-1,CAHTDTQYF,TGCGCCCACACAGATACGCAGTATTTT
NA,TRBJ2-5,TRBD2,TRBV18,CASSPPFTSGGMETQYF,TGTGCCAGCTCACCACCGTTTACTAGCGGGGGCATGGAGACCCAGTACTTC
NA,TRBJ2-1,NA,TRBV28,CASSPGTPWFF,TGTGCCAGCAGCCCCGGGACTCCTTGGTTCTTC
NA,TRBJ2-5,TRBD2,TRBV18,CASSPPGERGGSKTQYF,TGTGCCAGCTCACCACCGGGGGAACGGGGGGGCTCAAAGACCCAGTACTTC
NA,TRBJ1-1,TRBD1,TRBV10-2,CASSVRGLDTEAFF,TGCGCCAGCAGTGTAAGGGGGCTAGACACTGAAGCTTTCTTT
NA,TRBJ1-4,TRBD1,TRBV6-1,CASSEATGVNEKLFF,TGTGCCAGCAGTGAAGCAACAGGGGTGAATGAAAAACTGTTTTTT
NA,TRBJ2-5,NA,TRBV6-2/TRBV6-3,CASSPTGVQETQYF,TGTGCCAGCAGTCCCACGGGGGTCCAAGAGACCCAGTACTTC
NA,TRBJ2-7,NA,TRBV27,CASSFQTGLEQYF,TGTGCCAGCAGTTTCCAGACAGGACTCGAGCAGTACTTC
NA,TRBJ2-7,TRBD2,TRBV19,CASSMGAGGSYEQYF,TGTGCCAGTAGTATGGGAGCGGGGGGGTCCTACGAGCAGTACTTC
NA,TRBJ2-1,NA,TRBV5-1,CASSSSGDREQFF,TGCGCCAGCAGCTCATCAGGGGATCGTGAGCAGTTCTTC
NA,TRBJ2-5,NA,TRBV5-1,CASSFADRLQETQYF,TGCGCCAGCAGCTTCGCCGACAGACTCCAAGAGACCCAGTACTTC
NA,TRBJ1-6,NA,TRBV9,CASSADRVGDSPLHF,TGTGCCAGCAGCGCCGACCGGGTTGGTGATTCACCCCTCCACTTT
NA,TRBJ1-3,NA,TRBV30,CAWTSTGNTIYF,TGTGCCTGGACCAGTACTGGAAACACCATATATTTT
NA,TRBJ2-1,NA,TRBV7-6,CASKYFGGDNEQFF,TGTGCCAGCAAGTACTTCGGGGGAGACAATGAGCAGTTCTTC
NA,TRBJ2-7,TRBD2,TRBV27,CASSPLTSGASYEQYF,TGTGCCAGCAGTCCCCTAACTAGCGGGGCCTCCTACGAGCAGTACTTC
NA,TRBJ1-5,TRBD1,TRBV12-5,CASGFGPGQGPYQPQHF,TGTGCTAGTGGTTTCGGACCGGGACAGGGGCCTTATCAGCCCCAGCATTTT
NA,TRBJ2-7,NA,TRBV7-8,CASSPGVKQYF,TGTGCCAGCAGCCCAGGGGTTAAGCAGTACTTC
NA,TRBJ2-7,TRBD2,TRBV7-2,CASSELLAGTYEQYF,TGTGCCAGCAGCGAGCTACTAGCGGGGACATACGAGCAGTACTTC
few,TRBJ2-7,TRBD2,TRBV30,CAWSVPTPTTSLYEQYF,TGTGCCTGGAGTGTACCCACCCCTACGACTAGCTTGTACGAGCAGTACTTC
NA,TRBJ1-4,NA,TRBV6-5,CASGEGAGEKLFF,TGTGCCAGCGGAGAGGGCGCCGGGGAAAAACTGTTTTTT
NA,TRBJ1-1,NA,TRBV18,CASSPGHKNTEAFF,TGTGCCAGCTCTCCGGGACACAAGAACACTGAAGCTTTCTTT
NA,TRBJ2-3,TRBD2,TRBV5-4,CASSLKLAGGPTDTQYF,TGTGCCAGCAGCTTGAAACTAGCGGGGGGGCCCACAGATACGCAGTATTTT
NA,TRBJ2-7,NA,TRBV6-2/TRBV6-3,CASSSRVYEQYF,TGTGCCAGCAGTTCTCGAGTCTACGAGCAGTACTTC
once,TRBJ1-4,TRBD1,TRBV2,CASSPGRQGGMEKLFF,TGTGCCAGCAGTCCGGGGCGACAGGGGGGTATGGAAAAACTGTTTTTT
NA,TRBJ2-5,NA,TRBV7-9,CASSQEETQYF,TGTGCCAGCAGCCAGGAAGAGACCCAGTACTTC
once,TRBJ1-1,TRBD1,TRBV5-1,CASSLGGQITEAFF,TGCGCCAGCAGCTTGGGGGGACAGATCACTGAAGCTTTCTTT
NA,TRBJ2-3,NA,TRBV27,CASRPRWGPLRDTQYF,TGTGCCAGCAGGCCCCGATGGGGGCCCCTCAGGGATACGCAGTATTTT
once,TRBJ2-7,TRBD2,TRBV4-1,CASSQYTSGDFSYEQYF,TGCGCCAGCAGCCAGTACACTAGCGGGGACTTCTCCTACGAGCAGTACTTC
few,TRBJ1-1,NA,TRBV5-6,CASSTTGNTEAFF,TGTGCCAGCAGCACGACAGGGAACACTGAAGCTTTCTTT
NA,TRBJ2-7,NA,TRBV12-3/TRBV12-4,CASSFSYFEQYF,TGTGCCAGCAGTTTTAGCTATTTCGAGCAGTACTTC
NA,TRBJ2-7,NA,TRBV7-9,CASSLSYGLVPEQYF,TGTGCCAGCAGCTTGAGTTATGGACTGGTCCCCGAGCAGTACTTC
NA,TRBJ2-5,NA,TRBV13,CASSLTGETQYF,TGTGCCAGCAGCTTAACGGGGGAGACCCAGTACTTC
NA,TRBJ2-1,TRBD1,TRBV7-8,CASSDRGGLNEQFF,TGTGCCAGCAGTGACAGGGGAGGATTGAATGAGCAGTTCTTC
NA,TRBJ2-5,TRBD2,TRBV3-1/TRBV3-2,CASSQEQRGGTQYF,TGTGCCAGCAGCCAAGAGCAGCGGGGGGGGACCCAGTACTTC
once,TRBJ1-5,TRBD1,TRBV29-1,CSARTGSNQPQHF,TGCAGCGCCAGGACAGGGAGCAATCAGCCCCAGCATTTT
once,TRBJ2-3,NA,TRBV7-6,CASSLRGSLKLDTQYF,TGTGCCAGCAGCCTCCGGGGTAGCTTGAAGTTGGATACGCAGTATTTT
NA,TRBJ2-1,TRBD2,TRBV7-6,CASSQRPRRTSGGAAEQFF,TGTGCCAGCAGCCAACGACCTAGGAGGACTAGCGGGGGGGCCGCCGAGCAGTTCTTC
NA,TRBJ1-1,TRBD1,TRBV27,CASKWGQGNTEAFF,TGTGCCAGCAAATGGGGACAGGGGAACACTGAAGCTTTCTTT
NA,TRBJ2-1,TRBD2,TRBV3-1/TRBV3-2,CASSLTSGGLYNEQFF,TGTGCCAGCAGCCTGACTAGCGGGGGTTTGTACAATGAGCAGTTCTTC
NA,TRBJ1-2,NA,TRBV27,CASRQGAHYGYTF,TGTGCCAGCAGGCAAGGGGCCCACTATGGCTACACCTTC
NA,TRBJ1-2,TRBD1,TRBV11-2,CASRSLLDRGYGYTF,TGTGCCAGCCGCTCTCTTTTGGACAGGGGGTATGGCTACACCTTC
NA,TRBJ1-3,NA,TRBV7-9,CASSRLRRSSGNTIYF,TGTGCCAGCAGTCGACTCCGGCGGTCCTCTGGAAACACCATATATTTT
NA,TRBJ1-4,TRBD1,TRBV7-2,CASSLVGQGAGDEKLFF,TGTGCCAGCAGCTTAGTCGGACAGGGGGCGGGAGACGAAAAACTGTTTTTT
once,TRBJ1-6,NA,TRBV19,CASRTGSTGPPLHF,TGTGCCAGTCGGACCGGGTCGACAGGACCACCCCTCCACTTT
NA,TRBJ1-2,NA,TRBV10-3,CAIGWGLPEGYTF,TGTGCCATCGGGTGGGGACTCCCCGAGGGCTACACCTTC
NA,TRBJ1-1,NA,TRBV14,CASSQAIGEGTEAFF,TGTGCCAGCAGCCAAGCGATAGGGGAAGGGACTGAAGCTTTCTTT
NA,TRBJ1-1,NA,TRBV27,CASSLWASNTEAFF,TGTGCCAGCAGTTTATGGGCTAGCAACACTGAAGCTTTCTTT
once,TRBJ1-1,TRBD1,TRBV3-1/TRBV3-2,CASSPGTGFMNTEAFF,TGTGCCAGCAGCCCCGGGACAGGGTTCATGAACACTGAAGCTTTCTTT
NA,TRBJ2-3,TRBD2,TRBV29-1,CSVVALAGALADTQYF,TGCAGCGTTGTGGCACTAGCGGGGGCTTTAGCAGATACGCAGTATTTT